This entry lists 5 T cell receptor beta chains sequenced from one sample in a study of T cells after yellow fever vaccination. TCRdb passed the 5' RACE reads through MiXCR, listing each CDR3 protein once. The sample lists about 340,000 distinct CDR3 sequences, 12% occurring once. The sequencing here drew on CD4+ T cells sorted from PBMCs, taken 15 days after the yellow fever booster vaccination. Every receptor here comes from a man in his late teens or twenties who received the YFV17D yellow fever vaccine.

This rearrangement joins TRBV5-1 to TRBJ1-4; D not resolved. Germline V gene lookup returns CDR1 SGHRS and CDR2 YFSETQ. Trimming shortened V by 0 bases and J by 7 bases, and 10 bases separated the two germline ends. This CDR3 is 14 amino acids long. CDR3 bases: TGCGCCAGCAGCTTGGGAGGCGTTGGTGAAAAACTGTTTTTT. This encodes CASSLGGVGEKLFF.

The rearrangement links TRBV27 to TRBJ1-2; D not certain. In germline, CDR1 is MNHEY, CDR2 SMNVEV (reference sequence). Deletions cut 5 bases from V and 5 bases from J, with 15 bases between. The CDR3 consists of 14 residues. The CDR3 loop reads CASSPTRTGYGYTF. The CDR3 nucleotides read TGTGCCAGCAGTCCCACCAGGACTGGTTATGGCTACACCTTC.

The CDR3 reads CSATGTANSGYTF. CDR3 coding DNA: TGCAGTGCGACCGGGACAGCTAATAGTGGCTACACCTTC. The chain carries TRBV20-1 and TRBJ1-2, with TRBD1 matching 7 bases. V lost 6 bases to trimming and J lost 7 bases; unmatched junction nucleotides: 11. This CDR3 comprises 13 residues. Germline V gives CDR1 DFQATT, CDR2 SNEGSKA (reference sequence).

The rearrangement links TRBV6-4 to TRBJ2-7; 10 bases align to TRBD1. The CDR3 length is 15 residues. After removal of 6 bases from V and 4 bases from J, the junction contained 9 bases not matched to a gene. Germline V gene data show CDR1 as MRHNA and CDR2 as SNTAGT. The CDR3 region has the DNA TGTGCCAGCAGACCCCGCGACAGGGGGCCTTACGAGCAGTACGTC. Translating it yields CASRPRDRGPYEQYV.

In its sample, this clonotype was seen a few times. This sequence joins TRBV19 and TRBJ2-3, with 10 nucleotides matching TRBD2. Per germline, CDR1 LNHDA and CDR2 SQIVND (reference sequence). The CDR3 consists of 14 residues. V shed 7 bases and J 4 bases; nucleotides not matched to a gene: 5. The DNA for the CDR3 is TGTGCCAGTAAGACCCTAGCGGGGGCAGATACGCAGTATTTT. Residues: CASKTLAGADTQYF. Supplemented by reference TRBV19 and TRBJ2-3, the full variable domain reads DGGITQSPKYLFRKEGQNVTLSCEQNLNHDAMYWYRQDPGQGLRLIYYSQIVNDFQKGDIAEGYSVSREKKESFPLTVTSAQKNPTAFYLCASKTLAGADTQYFGPGTRLTVL.